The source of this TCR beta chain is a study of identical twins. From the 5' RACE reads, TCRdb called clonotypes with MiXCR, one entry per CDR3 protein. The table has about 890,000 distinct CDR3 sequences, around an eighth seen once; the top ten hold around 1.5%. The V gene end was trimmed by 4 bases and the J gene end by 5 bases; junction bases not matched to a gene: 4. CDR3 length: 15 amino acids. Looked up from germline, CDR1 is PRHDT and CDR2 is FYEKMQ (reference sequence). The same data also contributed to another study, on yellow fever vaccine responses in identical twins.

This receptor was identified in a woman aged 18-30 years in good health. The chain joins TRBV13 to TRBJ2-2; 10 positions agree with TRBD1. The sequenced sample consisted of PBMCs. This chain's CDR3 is CASSSGTGVTGELFF. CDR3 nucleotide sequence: TGTGCCAGCAGCTCGGGGACAGGGGTAACCGGGGAGCTGTTTTTT. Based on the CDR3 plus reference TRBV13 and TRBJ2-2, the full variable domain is AAGVIQSPRHLIKEKRETATLKCYPIPRHDTVYWYQQGPGQDPQFLISFYEKMQSDKGSIPDRFSAQQFSDYHSELNMSSLELGDSALYFCASSSGTGVTGELFFGEGSRLTVL.